This TCR beta chain was captured by sequencing in a study of CD8 T cells in ankylosing spondylitis. Germline-derived CDR1 and CDR2 are SGHKS and YYEKEE (reference sequence). The V and J ends lost 0 bases and 5 bases respectively, with 3 bases between them. The CDR3 sequence is 12 residues long. By quantitative 5'-RACE with molecular barcodes, the TCR beta libraries were made. TCRdb re-called the 5' RACE reads through MiXCR, storing one row per CDR3 protein. In the table there are about 260,000 distinct CDR3 sequences, more than 20% of which are singletons. This clonotype has ten or more counts. The gene calls are TRBV5-5 and TRBJ2-1; no firm D call. The sample was blood, either unsorted or a sorted T cell fraction (not recorded which). This receptor was obtained from a male donor with ankylosing spondylitis or in good health (not recorded which). As DNA, the CDR3 is TGTGCCAGCAGCTTGGTTGACAATGAGCAGTTCTTC. It encodes CASSLVDNEQFF.